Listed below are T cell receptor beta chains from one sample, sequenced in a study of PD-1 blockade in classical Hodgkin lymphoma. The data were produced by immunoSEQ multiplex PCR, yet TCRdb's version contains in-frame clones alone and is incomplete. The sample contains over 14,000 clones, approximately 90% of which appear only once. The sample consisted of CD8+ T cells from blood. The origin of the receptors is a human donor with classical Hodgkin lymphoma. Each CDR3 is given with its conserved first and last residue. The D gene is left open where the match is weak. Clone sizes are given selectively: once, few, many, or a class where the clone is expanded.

CASSLEGNTEAFF	TGCGCCAGCAGCTTGGAAGGGAACACTGAAGCTTTCTTT	once	TRBV5-1	NA	TRBJ1-1
CASSLVGGNTEAFF	TGTGCCAGCAGCTTAGTTGGGGGGAACACTGAAGCTTTCTTT	NA	TRBV7-2	NA	TRBJ1-1
CAWSDISRNEQFF	TGTGCCTGGAGTGATATTAGCCGCAATGAGCAGTTCTTC	NA	TRBV30	NA	TRBJ2-1
CASSQAGQGALLNTEAFF	TGCGCCAGCAGCCAGGCCGGACAGGGGGCGCTATTGAACACTGAAGCTTTCTTT	NA	TRBV4-1	TRBD1	TRBJ1-1
CASTLGATETQYF	TGTGCCAGCACCTTGGGGGCGACAGAGACCCAGTACTTC	NA	TRBV5-6	NA	TRBJ2-5
CASSIWTANYGYTF	TGTGCCAGTAGTATTTGGACAGCTAACTATGGCTACACCTTC	NA	TRBV19	NA	TRBJ1-2
CASSSGLATDEQFF	TGTGCCAGCAGCTCGGGACTAGCGACGGATGAGCAGTTCTTC	medium-sized	TRBV7-3	TRBD2	TRBJ2-1
CAWRRTPYGYTF	TGTGCCTGGAGAAGAACTCCCTATGGCTACACCTTC	NA	TRBV30	NA	TRBJ1-2
CASSPSSYEQYF	TGTGCCAGCAGCCCCAGCTCCTACGAGCAGTACTTC	NA	TRBV7-9	NA	TRBJ2-7
CASSQDPGTEAFF	TGTGCCAGCAGCCAAGATCCCGGGACTGAAGCTTTCTTT	once	TRBV14	NA	TRBJ1-1
CASSKARAPGRSQPQHF	TGTGCCAGCAGCAAAGCGAGGGCCCCCGGGAGGAGTCAGCCCCAGCATTTT	NA	TRBV21-1	NA	TRBJ1-5
CASRRGAEAFF	TGTGCCAGCAGAAGGGGGGCGGAAGCTTTCTTT	NA	TRBV7-9	NA	TRBJ1-1
CASSPFGGGSHNEQFF	TGTGCCAGCAGTCCGTTCGGGGGCGGGAGCCACAATGAGCAGTTCTTC	NA	TRBV27	NA	TRBJ2-1
CATSRPGADIREAFF	TGTGCCACCAGCAGGCCCGGGGCCGATATCCGTGAAGCTTTCTTT	NA	TRBV15	NA	TRBJ1-1